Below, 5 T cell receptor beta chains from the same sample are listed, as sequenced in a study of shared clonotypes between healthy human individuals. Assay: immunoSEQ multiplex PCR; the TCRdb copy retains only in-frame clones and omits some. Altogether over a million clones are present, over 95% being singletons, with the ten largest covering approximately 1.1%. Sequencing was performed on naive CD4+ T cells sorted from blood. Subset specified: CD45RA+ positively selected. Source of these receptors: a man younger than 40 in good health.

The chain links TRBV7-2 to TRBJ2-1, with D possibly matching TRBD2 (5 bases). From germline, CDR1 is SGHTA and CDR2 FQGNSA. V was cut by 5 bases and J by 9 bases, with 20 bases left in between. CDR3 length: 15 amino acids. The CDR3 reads CASSQADFSVGEQFF. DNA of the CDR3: TGTGCCAGCAGCCAGGCGGACTTCAGCGTGGGTGAGCAGTTCTTC. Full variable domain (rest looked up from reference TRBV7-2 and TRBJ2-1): GAGVSQSPSNKVTEKGKDVELRCDPISGHTALYWYRQSLGQGLEFLIYFQGNSAPDKSGLPSDRFSAERTGGSVSTLTIQRTQQEDSAVYLCASSQADFSVGEQFFGPGTRLTVL.

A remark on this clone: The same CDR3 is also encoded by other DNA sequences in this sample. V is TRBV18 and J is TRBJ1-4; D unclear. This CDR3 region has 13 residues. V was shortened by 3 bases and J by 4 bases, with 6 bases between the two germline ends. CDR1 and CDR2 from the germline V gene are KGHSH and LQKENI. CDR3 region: CASSPGINEKLFF. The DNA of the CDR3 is TGTGCCAGCTCACCGGGCATTAATGAAAAACTGTTTTTT.

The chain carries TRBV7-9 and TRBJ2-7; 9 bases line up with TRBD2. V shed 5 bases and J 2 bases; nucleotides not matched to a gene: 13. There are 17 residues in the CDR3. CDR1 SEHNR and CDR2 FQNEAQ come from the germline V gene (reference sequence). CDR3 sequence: CASSPRRFSGSTYEQYF. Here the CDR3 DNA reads TGTGCCAGCAGCCCGCGGAGGTTTAGCGGGAGCACCTACGAGCAGTACTTC.

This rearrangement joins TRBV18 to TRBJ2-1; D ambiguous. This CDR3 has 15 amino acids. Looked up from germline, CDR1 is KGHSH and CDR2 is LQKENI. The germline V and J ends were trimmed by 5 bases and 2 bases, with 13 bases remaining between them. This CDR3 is CASSIPGRAYNEQFF. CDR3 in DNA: TGTGCCAGCTCAATCCCCGGCCGCGCCTACAATGAGCAGTTCTTC.

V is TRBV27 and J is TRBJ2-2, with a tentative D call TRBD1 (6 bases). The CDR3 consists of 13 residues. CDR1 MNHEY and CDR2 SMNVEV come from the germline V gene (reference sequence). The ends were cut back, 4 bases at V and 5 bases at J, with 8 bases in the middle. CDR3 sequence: CASSSTGTGELFF. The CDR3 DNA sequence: TGTGCCAGCAGTTCTACAGGGACCGGGGAGCTGTTTTTT.